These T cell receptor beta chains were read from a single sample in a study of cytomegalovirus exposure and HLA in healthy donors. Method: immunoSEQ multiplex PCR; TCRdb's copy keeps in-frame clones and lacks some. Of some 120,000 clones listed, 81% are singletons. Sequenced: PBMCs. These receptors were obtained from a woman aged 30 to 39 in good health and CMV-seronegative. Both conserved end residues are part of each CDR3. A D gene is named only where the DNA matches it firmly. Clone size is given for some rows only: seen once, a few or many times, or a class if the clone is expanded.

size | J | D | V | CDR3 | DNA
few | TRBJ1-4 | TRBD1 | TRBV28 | CASSPRQGSEKLFF | TGTGCCAGCAGCCCGAGACAGGGTAGTGAAAAACTGTTTTTT
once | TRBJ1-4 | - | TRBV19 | CASQGLGATNEKLFF | TGTGCCAGTCAGGGGTTGGGTGCAACTAATGAAAAACTGTTTTTT
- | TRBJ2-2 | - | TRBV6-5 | CASSVTGPGELFF | TGTGCCAGCAGTGTAACAGGGCCCGGGGAGCTGTTTTTT
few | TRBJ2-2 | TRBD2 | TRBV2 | CASTGTRGVGELFF | TGTGCCAGCACCGGGACTAGGGGGGTCGGGGAGCTGTTTTTT
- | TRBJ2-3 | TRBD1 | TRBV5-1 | CASSSGQHTDTQYF | TGCGCCAGCAGCTCGGGACAGCACACAGATACGCAGTATTTT
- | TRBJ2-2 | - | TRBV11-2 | CASSLLGLGELFF | TGTGCCAGCAGCCTACTGGGGCTCGGGGAGCTGTTTTTT
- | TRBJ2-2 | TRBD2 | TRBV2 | CASSALAGDTGELFF | TGTGCCAGCAGTGCACTAGCGGGAGACACCGGGGAGCTGTTTTTT
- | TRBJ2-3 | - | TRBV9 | CASSVANRDTQYF | TGTGCCAGCAGCGTAGCGAATAGAGATACGCAGTATTTT
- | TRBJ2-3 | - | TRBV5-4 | CASTRQGGGTDTQYF | TGTGCCAGCACCCGACAGGGCGGGGGCACAGATACGCAGTATTTT
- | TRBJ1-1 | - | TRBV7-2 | CASSLATGMNTEAFF | TGTGCCAGCAGCTTGGCGACAGGAATGAACACTGAAGCTTTCTTT
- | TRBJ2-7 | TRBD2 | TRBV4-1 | CASSQITTSGSPYEQYF | TGCGCCAGCAGCCAAATAACCACTAGCGGGAGCCCCTACGAGCAGTACTTC
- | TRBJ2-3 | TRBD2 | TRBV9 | CASSGGTSGTDTQYF | TGTGCCAGCAGCGGCGGGACTAGCGGCACAGATACGCAGTATTTT
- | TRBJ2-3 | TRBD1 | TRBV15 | CATSNPQGAGTDTQYF | TGTGCCACCAGCAACCCACAGGGGGCGGGCACAGATACGCAGTATTTT
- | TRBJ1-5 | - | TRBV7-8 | CASSLAAGAFNQPQHF | TGTGCCAGCAGCTTAGCGGCGGGGGCCTTCAATCAGCCCCAGCATTTT
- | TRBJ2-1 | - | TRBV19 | CASSIAGDEQFF | TGTGCCAGTAGTATAGCGGGGGACGAGCAGTTCTTC
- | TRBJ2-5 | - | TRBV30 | CAWSPLRAGTQYF | TGTGCCTGGAGCCCACTACGGGCGGGGACCCAGTACTTC
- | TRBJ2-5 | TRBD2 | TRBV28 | CASSTAGVREETQYF | TGCGCCAGCAGTACGGCGGGAGTACGAGAAGAGACCCAGTACTTC
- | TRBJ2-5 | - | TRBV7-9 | CASSPIQGPRWKTQYF | TGTGCCAGCAGCCCAATACAGGGTCCTAGGTGGAAGACCCAGTACTTC
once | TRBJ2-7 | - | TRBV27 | CASSPGTPNEQYF | TGTGCCAGCAGCCCCGGGACTCCGAACGAGCAGTACTTC
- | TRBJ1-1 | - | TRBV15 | CATSREGGLSTEAFF | TGTGCCACCAGCAGAGAAGGTGGGCTTTCCACTGAAGCTTTCTTT
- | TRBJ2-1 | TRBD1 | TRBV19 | CASSMERTGNNEQFF | TGTGCCAGTAGTATGGAGAGGACAGGCAACAATGAGCAGTTCTTC
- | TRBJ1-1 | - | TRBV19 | CASNLRGGEAFF | TGTGCCAGTAATCTTAGGGGTGGCGAAGCTTTCTTT
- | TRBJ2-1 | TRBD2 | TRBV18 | CASGTSGYNEQFF | TGTGCCAGCGGGACTAGCGGTTACAATGAGCAGTTCTTC
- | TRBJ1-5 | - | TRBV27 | CASSFVAGSGDGNQPQHF | TGTGCCAGCAGTTTCGTAGCGGGGTCGGGGGATGGCAATCAGCCCCAGCATTTT
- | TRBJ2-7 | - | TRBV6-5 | CASSYRGPLGEQYF | TGTGCCAGCAGTTACAGGGGCCCCCTCGGGGAGCAGTACTTC
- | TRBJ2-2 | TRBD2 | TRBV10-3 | CAISEVAGMNTGELFF | TGTGCCATCAGTGAGGTAGCGGGGATGAACACCGGGGAGCTGTTTTTT
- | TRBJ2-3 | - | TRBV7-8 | CASSLSQGPSAAQYF | TGTGCCAGCAGCTTATCCCAGGGGCCTTCAGCCGCGCAGTATTTT
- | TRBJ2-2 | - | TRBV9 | CASSPQPGFTGELFF | TGTGCCAGCAGCCCCCAGCCGGGGTTCACCGGGGAGCTGTTTTTT
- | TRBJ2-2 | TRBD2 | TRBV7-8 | CASSGQPAGVSNTGELFF | TGTGCCAGCAGCGGACAGCCAGCGGGAGTAAGCAACACCGGGGAGCTGTTTTTT
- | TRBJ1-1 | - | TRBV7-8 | CASSFLSGLDPEAFF | TGTGCCAGCAGCTTTTTGAGTGGGCTCGACCCTGAAGCTTTCTTT
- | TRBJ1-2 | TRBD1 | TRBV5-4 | CASRSNRDRGKGYTF | TGTGCCAGCAGAAGCAATAGGGACAGGGGGAAAGGCTACACCTTC
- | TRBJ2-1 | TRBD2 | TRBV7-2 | CASSLGGTSGYEQFF | TGTGCCAGCAGCTTAGGTGGGACTAGCGGCTATGAGCAGTTCTTC
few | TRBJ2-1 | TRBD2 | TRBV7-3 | CASAIAGENEQFF | TGTGCCAGCGCCATAGCGGGAGAAAATGAGCAGTTCTTC
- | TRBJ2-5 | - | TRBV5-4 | CASSLGFKRETQYF | TGTGCCAGCAGCTTGGGTTTCAAACGGGAGACCCAGTACTTC
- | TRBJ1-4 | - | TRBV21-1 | CASSNHRGPPTNEKLFF | TGTGCCAGCAGCAATCACAGGGGGCCCCCAACTAATGAAAAACTGTTTTTT
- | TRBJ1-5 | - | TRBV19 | CASSWGDGLHQPQHF | TGTGCCAGTAGCTGGGGAGACGGATTACATCAGCCCCAGCATTTT
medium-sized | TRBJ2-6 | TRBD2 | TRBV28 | CASLSGRTSGANVLTF | TGTGCCAGCTTGAGCGGGAGGACCTCTGGGGCCAACGTCCTGACTTTC
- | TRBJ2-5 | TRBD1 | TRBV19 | CASSTTGGGETQYF | TGTGCCAGTAGTACCACAGGGGGCGGTGAGACCCAGTACTTC
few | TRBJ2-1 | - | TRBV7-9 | CASSTGITRTANNEQFF | TGTGCCAGCAGCACAGGGATTACGCGGACGGCCAACAATGAGCAGTTCTTC
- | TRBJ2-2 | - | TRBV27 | CASSLSGGAPNTGELFF | TGTGCCAGCAGTTTATCAGGGGGGGCACCGAACACCGGGGAGCTGTTTTTT
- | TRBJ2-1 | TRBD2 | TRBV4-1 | CASSQDSTSGRNEQFF | TGCGCCAGCAGCCAAGATTCGACTAGCGGGCGCAATGAGCAGTTCTTC
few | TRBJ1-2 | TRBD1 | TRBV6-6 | CASSYRQGYGYTF | TGTGCCAGCAGTTACCGACAGGGCTATGGCTACACCTTC
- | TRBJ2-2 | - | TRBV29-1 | CSVEDRWSELFF | TGCAGCGTTGAAGATCGGTGGTCGGAGCTGTTTTTT
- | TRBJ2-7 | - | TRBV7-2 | CASSLAAGALSYEQYF | TGTGCCAGCAGCTTAGCGGCGGGGGCCCTATCCTACGAACAGTACTTC
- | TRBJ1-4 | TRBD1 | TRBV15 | CATSRQGEGRKLFF | TGTGCCACCAGCAGGCAGGGGGAAGGCAGAAAACTGTTTTTT
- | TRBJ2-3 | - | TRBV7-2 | CASSLAGSTDTQYF | TGTGCCAGCAGCCTCGCGGGTAGCACAGATACGCAGTATTTT
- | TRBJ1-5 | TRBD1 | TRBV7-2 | CASSLAGTAPFQPQHF | TGTGCCAGCAGCTTAGCAGGGACAGCCCCCTTTCAGCCCCAGCATTTT
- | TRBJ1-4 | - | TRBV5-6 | CASSLEWDNNEKLFF | TGTGCCAGCAGCTTGGAGTGGGACAATAATGAAAAACTGTTTTTT
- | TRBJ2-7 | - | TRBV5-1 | CASSLDSTYEQYF | TGCGCCAGCAGCTTAGACTCAACCTACGAGCAGTACTTC